This T cell receptor (beta chain) was recovered during a study of T-cell reconstitution after alpha-beta-depleted transplantation in children. The TCRbeta library was prepared with unique molecular identifiers. Using its own MiXCR run on the PCR reads, TCRdb lists one record per CDR3 protein. The table has approximately 350,000 distinct CDR3 sequences, about 14% seen once; the top ten hold about 4%. CDR1 is KGHSH and CDR2 is LQKENI in the germline V gene. The CDR3 is made up of 12 amino acids. V was shortened by 3 bases and J by 4 bases, with 6 bases between the two germline ends. This clonotype was observed many times.

The chain employs TRBV18 and TRBJ2-5, with D unclear. The TCR was taken from a human donor who donated a stem cell graft to a child with Fanconi anemia. Material: PBMCs, obtained from the stem cell graft. As DNA, the CDR3 is TGTGCCAGCTCACCGGCTGGAGAGACCCAGTACTTC. It translates to CASSPAGETQYF.